Presented here are 12 T cell receptor beta chains from one specimen sequenced in a study of cytomegalovirus exposure and HLA in healthy donors. The primer mix had 60 Vbeta and 13 Jbeta primers. TCRdb keeps only in-frame clones here, not all; method: immunoSEQ multiplex PCR. There are around 150,000 clones in the sample; approximately 78% occur only once, and 1.5% to 2% lies in the top ten. Sample: PBMCs. Source of these receptors: a woman between 18 and 29 years old in good health and CMV-seronegative.

The V and J genes are TRBV28 and TRBJ2-7, with D possibly being TRBD1 (6 bases). The CDR3 spans 16 residues. V lost 2 bases, J lost 2 bases, and 16 bases lay in between. CDR1 and CDR2 (germline): MDHEN, SYDVKM. CDR3 sequence reads: CASSLPLAAGAYEQYF. The CDR3 DNA is TGTGCCAGCAGTTTACCCTTGGCGGCAGGGGCCTACGAGCAGTACTTC.

V and J are TRBV11-1 and TRBJ2-1, with 7 bases matching TRBD1. Germline V gene lookup returns CDR1 SGHAT and CDR2 FQDESV (reference sequence). The CDR3 consists of 16 residues. The trim removed 6 bases at V and 6 bases at J, leaving 14 bases unmatched. The chain's CDR3 is CASSVTQGGASNEQFF. CDR3 coding DNA: TGTGCCAGCAGTGTGACTCAAGGGGGCGCCTCCAATGAGCAGTTCTTC.

The chain couples TRBV29-1 to TRBJ2-2, with D perhaps TRBD1 (5 bases). CDR1 is SQVTM, CDR2 ANQGSEA, per germline. The CDR3 runs 16 residues. V was clipped by 4 bases and J by 2 bases, with 17 bases between them. The CDR3 nucleotides read TGCAGCGTTGTTTTACGGGCCAGGGCTAACACCGGGGAGCTGTTTTTT. Its protein product is CSVVLRARANTGELFF.

The chain has TRBV7-6 and TRBJ2-1; 16 bases map to TRBD2. This CDR3 has 14 amino acids. Losses at the gene ends were 6 bases for V and 15 bases for J; bases not matched to a gene: 8. Germline V lookup: CDR1 SGHVS, CDR2 FNYEAQ. This CDR3 reads CASRPGLAGGRVFF. The CDR3 region has the DNA TGTGCCAGCAGGCCGGGACTAGCGGGAGGGCGAGTGTTCTTC.

This clone was seen only a few times. The chain has TRBV6-5 and TRBJ1-1; 10 bases map to TRBD1. CDR3 length: 14 amino acids. The germline V gene encodes CDR1 MNHEY and CDR2 SVGAGI. J gave up 6 bases and V 6 bases, and 7 bases lay outside the gene matches. As DNA, the CDR3 is TGTGCCAGCAGGAAGACAGGGGGCACGGCTGAAGCTTTCTTT. Translating gives CASRKTGGTAEAFF.

This clone appeared a few times. The J gene is TRBJ2-3, the V gene TRBV5-1; the match to TRBD2 covers 13 bases. After removal of 4 bases from V and 2 bases from J, the junction contained 4 bases not matched to a gene. The CDR3 spans 16 residues. Germline loops: CDR1 SGHRS, CDR2 YFSETQ. The chain's CDR3 is CASSPGTSGTTDTQYF. CDR3 sequence (DNA): TGCGCCAGCAGCCCCGGGACTAGCGGGACCACAGATACGCAGTATTTT.

The DNA for the CDR3 is TGTGCCAGCAGCTCAGAGGTTGTCGACGAGCAGTACTTC. The encoded protein is CASSSEVVDEQYF. The rearrangement uses TRBV5-4 and TRBJ2-7, with D unresolved. The length of the CDR3 is 13 residues. V lost 3 bases and J lost 5, with 12 bases in between. The germline CDR1 and CDR2 sequences are SGHNT and YYREEE (reference sequence).

The chain links TRBV11-3 to TRBJ1-1; D is unclear. Trimming stripped 2 bases from V and 3 bases from J, with 10 bases between. Germline V CDR1 and CDR2: SGHNT, YENEEA. The CDR3 runs to 14 residues. The CDR3 loop reads CASSLRSRDTEAFF. The CDR3 nucleotides read TGTGCCAGCAGCTTAAGGTCGAGGGACACTGAAGCTTTCTTT. The variable domain in full, with the rest retrieved from reference TRBV11-3 and TRBJ1-1, is EAGVVQSPRYKIIEKKQPVAFWCNPISGHNTLYWYLQNLGQGPELLIRYENEEAVDDSQLPKDRFSAERLKGVDSTLKIQPAELGDSAVYLCASSLRSRDTEAFFGQGTRLTVV.

V is TRBV13 and J is TRBJ1-1; 10 positions agree with TRBD1. V shed 4 bases and J 1 base; nucleotides not matched to a gene: 6. The CDR3 totals 16 residues. Germline CDR1 PRHDT, CDR2 FYEKMQ (reference sequence). CDR3 nucleotide sequence: TGTGCCAGCAGCTCCCCGTGGGACAGGGGGAACACTGAAGCTTTCTTT. It encodes CASSSPWDRGNTEAFF.

This clone has just a few counts. The chain joins TRBV5-6 to TRBJ2-1; 10 bases fit TRBD2. Unmatched junction bases numbered 4, after V lost 1 base and J lost 3 bases. This CDR3 region has 16 residues. Germline V lookup: CDR1 SGHDT, CDR2 YYEEEE. CDR3 amino acids: CASSLMLAGVYNEQFF. The CDR3 region has the DNA TGTGCCAGCAGCTTGATGCTAGCGGGGGTCTACAATGAGCAGTTCTTC.

This chain uses TRBV18 with TRBJ1-5, with D possibly matching TRBD1 (5 bases). This CDR3 contains 17 residues. CDR1 KGHSH and CDR2 LQKENI come from the germline V gene. Trimming removed 2 bases at V and 9 bases at J, with 23 bases between. CDR3 DNA: TGTGCCAGCTCACCAGACACGGGACGGAGGGCGTTTATGCCCCAGCATTTT. This sequence encodes CASSPDTGRRAFMPQHF.

This chain uses TRBV29-1 with TRBJ2-1, with 10 bases matching TRBD1. The J segment lost 8 bases and the V segment lost 6 bases, leaving 7 bases of the junction unmatched. The CDR3 runs to 13 residues. Germline-derived CDR1 and CDR2 are SQVTM and ANQGSEA. The DNA of the CDR3 is TGCAGCGTCCGGACAGGGGGAGGCTATGAGCAGTTCTTC. Translated, it gives CSVRTGGGYEQFF.